The T cell receptor (beta chain) under discussion was sequenced for a study of shared clonotypes between healthy human individuals. Points from the study as a whole: Shared clonotypes across all four donors exceeded non-shared ones in generation probability.

The naive CD8 fraction comprised CD45RO-negative cells positively selected for CCR7 and excluded terminally differentiated effector memory CD45RA+ cells. Trimming removed 4 bases from V and 4 bases from J, with 13 bases in between. The CDR3 has 14 amino acids. CDR1 is SNHLY and CDR2 is FYNNEI in the germline V gene. A word on this clone: The antigen is unknown.

TCRdb's copy holds only in-frame clones and misses some; the assay was immunoSEQ multiplex PCR. The table lists under 700,000 clones, around 96% of them singletons, with over 0.1% in the top ten. This TCR derives from a woman in her 30s in good health. This rearrangement joins TRBV2 to TRBJ1-2, with D perhaps matching TRBD1 (6 bases). The specimen sequenced was naive CD8+ T cells sorted from blood. The CDR3 DNA sequence: TGTGCCAGCAGTGGGTCGGGGGGCGTCTATGGCTACACCTTC. The encoded protein is CASSGSGGVYGYTF.